Shown below are 16 T cell receptor beta chains from a single sample sequenced in a study of T-cell reconstitution after alpha-beta-depleted transplantation in children. Using unique molecular identifiers, the investigators prepared the TCRbeta library. MiXCR, run by TCRdb on the PCR reads, gives a single entry per CDR3 protein. The sample includes 250,000 to 400,000 distinct CDR3 sequences, 20% to 30% of them seen just once. The sequencing here drew on PBMCs, mostly from graft donor cells, taken 180 days after TCRalphabeta/CD19-depleted stem cell transplant. The receptors derive from a male patient between 10 and 17 years old who had a stem cell transplant for acute lymphoblastic leukemia, so the T cells may come from the graft donor.

V and J are TRBV28 and TRBJ1-4; 7 positions match TRBD1. In germline, CDR1 is MDHEN, CDR2 SYDVKM. The V and J ends lost 3 bases and 10 bases, in that order; junction bases with no gene match: 5. This CDR3 contains 13 residues. The DNA of the CDR3 is TGTGCCAGCAGTTTGACAGGGACTGGAAAACTGTTTTTT. It yields the protein CASSLTGTGKLFF.

The sample holds a few counts of this clonotype. J is TRBJ1-2 and V is TRBV6-1; a possible D gene is TRBD1 (6 bases). This CDR3 comprises 14 residues. The ends were cut back, 5 bases at V and 5 bases at J, with 15 bases in the middle. Germline V gives CDR1 MNHNS, CDR2 SASEGT. CDR3 sequence (DNA): TGTGCCAGCAGTCTGGACAGAACCACGTATGGCTACACCTTC. The encoded protein is CASSLDRTTYGYTF.

J is TRBJ2-1 and V is TRBV7-6, with D hard to call. The V and J ends lost 4 bases and 6 bases respectively, with 7 bases between them. This CDR3 has 12 residues. Germline assignment: CDR1 SGHVS and CDR2 FNYEAQ. The CDR3 loop is CASSSYTNEQFF. The CDR3 region has the DNA TGTGCCAGCAGCTCGTACACCAATGAGCAGTTCTTC. Full variable domain (missing parts from reference TRBV7-6 and TRBJ2-1): GAGVSQSPRYKVTKRGQDVALRCDPISGHVSLYWYRQALGQGPEFLTYFNYEAQQDKSGLPNDRFSAERPEGSISTLTIQRTEQRDSAMYRCASSSYTNEQFFGPGTRLTVL.

The rearrangement joins TRBV24-1 to TRBJ2-1; TRBD2 aligns across 7 bases. Germline V gene sequence: CDR1 KGHDR, CDR2 SFDVKD. With 0 bases clipped from V and 11 bases from J, the junction kept 15 bases outside the gene matches. The CDR3 has 17 amino acids. DNA for the CDR3: TGTGCCACCAGTGATTTGCGGGTCGTGAATGGGCGGGGGAAGCAGTTCTTC. It specifies CATSDLRVVNGRGKQFF.

This clonotype has just a few counts. The V call is TRBV23-1, the J call TRBJ1-2; 7 bases fit TRBD1. Being an ORF, TRBV23-1 has a function that is uncertain. Germline trimming cut 9 bases from V and 4 bases from J; bases unmatched to any gene: 20. This CDR3 has 17 residues. The CDR3 protein is CARCSRDRDLAPYGYTF. In DNA, the CDR3 is TGCGCCAGATGCTCTCGGGACAGAGACTTGGCACCCTATGGCTACACCTTC.

The genes are TRBV12-3 or TRBV12-4 and TRBJ2-3; D may be TRBD1 (6 bases). The V gene lost 5 bases and the J gene lost 6 bases, with 21 bases spanning the gap. The CDR3 contains 16 residues. CDR3 sequence: CASSLQGIEEVDTQYF. CDR3 DNA sequence: TGTGCCAGCAGTCTCCAGGGGATTGAAGAGGTGGATACGCAGTATTTT.

V gene TRBV5-1 combines with J gene TRBJ2-5, with TRBD1 matching over 10 bases. J gave up 5 bases and V 4 bases, and 8 bases lay outside the gene matches. CDR3 length: 15 amino acids. CDR1 is SGHRS, CDR2 YFSETQ, per germline. The DNA of the CDR3 is TGCGCCAGCAGCCTGCAACCGGGACAGGGGGAGACCCAGTACTTC. Translated: CASSLQPGQGETQYF.

The V and J genes are TRBV20-1 and TRBJ1-5; tentative D call: TRBD1 (5 bases). There are 15 residues in the CDR3. The germline V gene encodes CDR1 DFQATT and CDR2 SNEGSKA (reference sequence). Trimming cost V 4 bases and J 0 bases, with 13 bases left between them. CDR3 region: CSATSREASNQPQHF. The CDR3 bases are TGCAGTGCTACCAGCAGGGAGGCTAGCAATCAGCCCCAGCATTTT.

This clonotype was counted a few times. This chain connects TRBV7-2 to TRBJ2-4; D possibly corresponds to TRBD2 (6 bases). V shed 2 bases and J shed 4 bases, with 18 bases lying between them. This CDR3 spans 17 amino acids. Germline CDR1 SGHTA, CDR2 FQGNSA. This CDR3 is CASSLRLPASVKNIQYF. The CDR3 region has the DNA TGTGCCAGCAGCTTACGTCTTCCGGCTAGCGTAAAAAACATTCAGTACTTC.

This clonotype was detected only a few times. The V and J genes are TRBV7-2 and TRBJ2-7; TRBD1 agrees at 9 bases. V trimming: 1 base; J trimming: 7 bases; junction bases outside the gene matches: 5. The CDR3 loop spans 14 amino acids. Germline-derived CDR1 and CDR2 are SGHTA and FQGNSA. CDR3 sequence reads: CASSLDRGLREQYF. The CDR3 bases are TGTGCCAGCAGCTTAGACAGGGGGCTGAGGGAGCAGTACTTC.

This clonotype was observed a few times. The chain carries TRBV20-1 and TRBJ2-4; no reliable D call. The germline V gene has CDR1 DFQATT and CDR2 SNEGSKA (reference sequence). Trimming shortened V by 6 bases and J by 0 bases, and 15 bases separated the two germline ends. This CDR3 spans 15 amino acids. This chain's CDR3 is CSALSRTLAKNIQYF. The CDR3 region has the DNA TGCAGTGCCCTAAGCCGCACCCTAGCCAAAAACATTCAGTACTTC.

A few counts support this clonotype. J is TRBJ1-2 and V is TRBV29-1; a weak D match, TRBD1 (5 bases). The CDR3 spans 13 residues. V shed 8 bases and J shed 0 bases, with 13 bases lying between them. Per germline, CDR1 SQVTM and CDR2 ANQGSEA. CDR3 nucleotides: TGCAGCATCCGCGACAGAGCTAACTATGGCTACACCTTC. Translating it yields CSIRDRANYGYTF.

The count of this clonotype is one. This rearrangement joins TRBV6-5 to TRBJ2-7, with a possible D match to TRBD2 (6 bases). The CDR3 is 14 amino acids. Germline loops: CDR1 MNHEY, CDR2 SVGAGI. Trimming stripped 3 bases from V and 7 bases from J, with 16 bases between. CDR3 in DNA: TGTGCCAGCAGTTATTTGTGGAGGGCGGAGGAGCAGTACTTC. This translates into CASSYLWRAEEQYF.

This clonotype was recorded at least ten times. This chain links TRBV20-1 with TRBJ2-7; D is uncertain. The CDR3 contains 11 residues. Germline V lookup: CDR1 DFQATT, CDR2 SNEGSKA (reference sequence). Trimming pared 1 base from V and 2 bases from J, leaving 3 bases between. The CDR3 is CSARGTYEQYF. The DNA of the CDR3 is TGCAGTGCTAGAGGGACCTACGAGCAGTACTTC.

CDR3: CAISGTDGYTF. CDR3 DNA sequence: TGTGCCATCAGCGGGACAGATGGCTACACCTTC. The rearrangement links TRBV10-3 to TRBJ1-2, with 7 bases matching TRBD1. The CDR3 has 11 amino acids. With 6 bases clipped from V and 6 bases from J, the junction kept 1 base outside the gene matches. Per the germline V gene, CDR1 is ENHRY and CDR2 is SYGVKD.

This clonotype was seen only a few times. V usage is TRBV12-3 or TRBV12-4 and J usage is TRBJ1-2; D gene unclear. Trimming removed 5 bases from V and 3 bases from J, with 13 bases in between. CDR3 length: 14 residues. The CDR3 loop is CASSTPRWDYGYTF. The CDR3 region has the DNA TGTGCCAGCAGTACCCCCCGGTGGGACTATGGCTACACCTTC.